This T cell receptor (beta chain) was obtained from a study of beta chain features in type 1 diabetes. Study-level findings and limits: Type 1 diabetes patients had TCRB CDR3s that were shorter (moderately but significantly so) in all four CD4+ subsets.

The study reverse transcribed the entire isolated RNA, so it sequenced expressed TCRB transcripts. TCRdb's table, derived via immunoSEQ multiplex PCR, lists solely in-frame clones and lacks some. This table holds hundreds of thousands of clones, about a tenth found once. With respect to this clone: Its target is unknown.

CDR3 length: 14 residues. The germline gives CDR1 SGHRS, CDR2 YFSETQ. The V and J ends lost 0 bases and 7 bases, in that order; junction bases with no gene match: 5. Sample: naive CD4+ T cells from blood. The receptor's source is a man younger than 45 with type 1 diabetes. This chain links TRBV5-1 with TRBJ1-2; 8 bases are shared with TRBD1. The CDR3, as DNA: TGCGCCAGCAGCTTGGGCGACAGGGGAAGTGGCTACACCTTC. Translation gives CASSLGDRGSGYTF. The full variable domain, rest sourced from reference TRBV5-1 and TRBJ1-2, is KAGVTQTPRYLIKTRGQQVTLSCSPISGHRSVSWYQQTPGQGLQFLFEYFSETQRNKGNFPGRFSGRQFSNSRSEMNVSTLELGDSALYLCASSLGDRGSGYTFGSGTRLTVV.